A selection of T cell receptor beta chains follows, all from one sample in a study of T cell changes during pregnancy in multiple sclerosis. The protocol was immunoSEQ multiplex PCR, while the TCRdb copy is restricted to in-frame clones and leaves out a portion. The sample lists 20,000 to 25,000 clones; around 89% were seen once. Specimen: CD8+ T cells from peripheral blood mononuclear cells, collected in the first trimester of pregnancy. All receptors derive from a female donor with multiple sclerosis, enrolled in a pregnancy study. Both conserved end residues are part of each CDR3. A D gene is named only where the DNA matches it firmly. Clone size is not always given. Where it is, it says once, few, many or a class for expanded clones.

J | V | size | D | CDR3 | DNA
TRBJ1-2 | TRBV13 | - | TRBD1 | CASSPGQGAIYGYTF | TGTGCCAGCAGCCCAGGACAGGGGGCTATCTATGGCTACACCTTC
TRBJ1-2 | TRBV9 | - | - | CASSVVPGPDYGYTF | TGTGCCAGCAGCGTAGTACCAGGGCCGGACTATGGCTACACCTTC
TRBJ2-7 | TRBV4-1 | - | TRBD1 | CASSQARGYEQYF | TGCGCCAGCAGCCAAGCCAGGGGGTACGAGCAGTACTTC
TRBJ1-2 | TRBV7-9 | - | - | CASSSTGNYGYTF | TGTGCCAGCAGCTCCACAGGGAACTATGGCTACACCTTC
TRBJ2-5 | TRBV7-2 | - | TRBD2 | CASNRGLAFEETQYF | TGTGCCAGCAACAGGGGACTAGCTTTCGAAGAGACCCAGTACTTC
TRBJ2-1 | TRBV25-1 | - | - | CASSDLEPSSYNEQFF | TGTGCCAGCAGTGATCTGGAGCCTAGCTCCTACAATGAGCAGTTCTTC
TRBJ2-1 | TRBV4-1 | - | TRBD2 | CASSPVAGPYNEQFF | TGCGCCAGCAGCCCGGTAGCGGGCCCCTACAATGAGCAGTTCTTC
TRBJ2-1 | TRBV5-4 | - | TRBD2 | CASSLNAGGPEDEQFF | TGTGCCAGCAGCTTAAACGCGGGAGGGCCTGAGGATGAGCAGTTCTTC
TRBJ1-2 | TRBV14 | few | - | CASRTSGDGYTF | TGTGCCAGCAGGACATCCGGCGACGGCTACACCTTC
TRBJ1-2 | TRBV10-3 | - | - | CAILREVKDYGYTF | TGTGCCATATTAAGGGAGGTTAAGGACTATGGCTACACCTTC
TRBJ1-1 | TRBV2 | - | - | CASSVFSDPTTEAFF | TGTGCCAGCAGTGTTTTTTCAGACCCGACAACTGAAGCTTTCTTT
TRBJ1-1 | TRBV10-3 | - | TRBD1 | CATRTGVNTEAFF | TGTGCCACCCGGACAGGGGTGAACACTGAAGCTTTCTTT
TRBJ2-7 | TRBV7-2 | - | - | CASSRSGPTGEQYF | TGTGCCAGCAGCCGAAGCGGGCCCACGGGAGAGCAGTACTTC
TRBJ1-3 | TRBV5-6 | once | TRBD1 | CASSPMDRRLSGNTIYF | TGTGCCAGCAGCCCTATGGACAGGCGACTTTCCGGAAACACCATATATTTT
TRBJ2-6 | TRBV5-4 | - | TRBD2 | CASTLAGSASGANVLTF | TGTGCCAGCACGCTAGCGGGTTCAGCCTCTGGGGCCAACGTCCTGACTTTC
TRBJ2-3 | TRBV6-4 | - | TRBD2 | CASSETTGGGTDTQYF | TGTGCCAGCAGTGAGACGACGGGAGGAGGGACAGATACGCAGTATTTT
TRBJ2-7 | TRBV27 | few | TRBD1 | CASSYDRVLGEQYF | TGTGCCAGCAGTTACGACAGGGTCCTAGGGGAGCAGTACTTC
TRBJ2-7 | TRBV27 | - | - | CASSLGQSYEQYF | TGTGCCAGCAGTTTAGGACAGTCCTACGAGCAGTACTTC
TRBJ2-1 | TRBV10-3 | - | - | CAISPGVGELYNEQFF | TGTGCCATCAGTCCGGGGGTGGGAGAACTTTACAATGAGCAGTTCTTC
TRBJ1-2 | TRBV11-2 | - | - | CASSLDFGGGYTF | TGTGCCAGCAGCTTAGATTTTGGCGGAGGCTACACCTTC
TRBJ2-7 | TRBV5-1 | - | - | CASSWGRERYEQYF | TGCGCCAGCAGCTGGGGTCGGGAACGCTACGAGCAGTACTTC
TRBJ2-3 | TRBV4-2 | - | TRBD2 | CASSPIAGGGADTQYF | TGTGCCAGCAGCCCTATAGCGGGAGGAGGTGCAGATACGCAGTATTTT
TRBJ2-1 | TRBV15 | - | TRBD2 | CATSRTGLALNNEQFF | TGTGCCACCAGCAGAACGGGACTAGCGTTGAACAATGAGCAGTTCTTC
TRBJ2-6 | TRBV4-3 | - | TRBD1 | CASSRDSNSGANVLTF | TGCGCCAGCAGCCGGGACAGTAACTCTGGGGCCAACGTCCTGACTTTC
TRBJ2-1 | TRBV28 | - | TRBD2 | CASRLAGRSYNEQFF | TGTGCCAGCAGACTAGCGGGGCGCTCCTACAATGAGCAGTTCTTC
TRBJ2-1 | TRBV5-3 | - | - | CARSLGDYNEQFF | TGTGCCAGAAGCTTGGGCGATTACAATGAGCAGTTCTTC
TRBJ2-1 | TRBV28 | once | TRBD2 | CASSFPRREISGRKDNEQFF | TGTGCCAGCAGTTTTCCTCGAAGAGAGATTAGCGGGAGAAAGGATAATGAGCAGTTCTTC
TRBJ2-5 | TRBV28 | - | TRBD1 | CASSFSSTGAAETQYF | TGTGCCAGCAGCTTCTCCTCGACAGGGGCAGCGGAGACCCAGTACTTC
TRBJ2-5 | TRBV5-6 | - | TRBD2 | CASSLIAGELETQYF | TGTGCCAGCAGCTTGATAGCGGGAGAGTTGGAGACCCAGTACTTC
TRBJ2-2 | TRBV6-5 | - | TRBD1 | CASGTGGVGTGELFF | TGTGCCAGCGGCACAGGGGGCGTCGGCACCGGGGAGCTGTTTTTT
TRBJ1-2 | TRBV6-1 | once | - | CASSESEQGTNYGYTF | TGTGCCAGCAGTGAATCCGAACAGGGAACTAACTATGGCTACACCTTC
TRBJ1-2 | TRBV30 | - | - | CAWRGSGVGYGYTF | TGTGCCTGGCGCGGGTCCGGGGTTGGCTATGGCTACACCTTC
TRBJ2-1 | TRBV19 | - | TRBD2 | CASSIGTSGNNEQFF | TGTGCCAGTAGTATCGGGACTAGCGGAAACAATGAGCAGTTCTTC
TRBJ2-3 | TRBV6-4 | few | TRBD2 | CASSGLAGGTDTQYF | TGTGCCAGCAGTGGACTAGCGGGAGGCACAGATACGCAGTATTTT
TRBJ2-1 | TRBV7-2 | few | - | CASSLGKGFNEQFF | TGTGCCAGCAGCCTCGGCAAGGGGTTCAATGAGCAGTTCTTC
TRBJ2-1 | TRBV28 | - | - | CASRNLAALYNEQFF | TGTGCCAGCAGAAACCTAGCAGCGCTATACAATGAGCAGTTCTTC
TRBJ2-1 | TRBV13 | - | TRBD1 | CASSQGQLLGSQQFF | TGTGCCAGCAGCCAGGGACAGCTCCTGGGTTCTCAGCAGTTCTTC
TRBJ1-2 | TRBV10-3 | - | - | CATHRGRGRNYGYTF | TGTGCCACTCATCGGGGCAGGGGAAGGAACTATGGCTACACCTTC
TRBJ1-1 | TRBV4-3 | few | - | CASSQDPENTEAFF | TGCGCCAGCAGCCAAGATCCAGAGAACACTGAAGCTTTCTTT
TRBJ2-5 | TRBV7-9 | once | TRBD1 | CASSYSTGAAGQETQYF | TGTGCCAGCAGCTACTCAACAGGGGCGGCGGGCCAAGAGACCCAGTACTTC
TRBJ2-1 | TRBV4-3 | - | TRBD2 | CASSQDYPAGAYNEQFF | TGCGCCAGCAGCCAAGATTACCCAGCGGGAGCCTACAATGAGCAGTTCTTC
TRBJ2-2 | TRBV10-3 | - | TRBD2 | CAIRNGVAGTGELFF | TGTGCCATCAGAAACGGGGTAGCGGGCACCGGGGAGCTGTTTTTT
TRBJ2-3 | TRBV28 | few | TRBD2 | CASSDRTSGTDTQYF | TGTGCCAGCAGTGACCGGACTAGCGGCACAGATACGCAGTATTTT
TRBJ2-7 | TRBV10-3 | - | TRBD2 | CAISDVELAGGPNGYEQYF | TGTGCCATCAGTGATGTGGAACTAGCGGGAGGGCCTAATGGGTACGAGCAGTACTTC
TRBJ2-5 | TRBV28 | - | TRBD1 | CASSLMTGGGETQYF | TGTGCCAGCAGTTTGATGACAGGGGGTGGCGAGACCCAGTACTTC
TRBJ2-7 | TRBV5-6 | - | TRBD1 | CASSAAWDSSYEQYF | TGTGCCAGCAGCGCCGCCTGGGACAGCTCCTACGAGCAGTACTTC
TRBJ2-1 | TRBV7-9 | - | - | CASRTGEASRSNEQFF | TGTGCCAGCAGGACCGGGGAGGCTAGCAGGAGCAATGAGCAGTTCTTC
TRBJ1-3 | TRBV30 | - | - | CASSTAAEFLYF | TGTGCCTCTTCCACTGCTGCTGAATTCCTATATTTT